The rows below give T cell receptor beta chains drawn from one sample of a study of blood T cells in healthy people across ages. TCRdb re-derived calls from the 5' RACE reads in MiXCR, one entry per CDR3 protein. Of some 920,000 distinct CDR3 sequences in the sample, roughly 50% were seen once. The sequenced sample consisted of blood. These TCRs come from an older woman in good health. CDR3s include the opening cysteine and the closing phenylalanine or tryptophan. A D gene is named only where the DNA matches it firmly. The size entry is marked missing in some rows and otherwise reads once, few, many or a size class.

j_call d_call v_call clone_size cdr3_nt cdr3_aa
TRBJ2-7 - TRBV24-1 - TGTGCCACCAGTGATACCCGGGACAAATACGAGCAGTACTTC CATSDTRDKYEQYF
TRBJ2-1 - TRBV20-1 - TGCAGTGCTAGCGATCTGGCTAGAAGCTCCTACAATGAGCAGTTCTTC CSASDLARSSYNEQFF
TRBJ2-3 TRBD2 TRBV18 few TGTGCCAGCTCACCAGCTAGCGGCTACCTCACGGATACGCAGTATTTT CASSPASGYLTDTQYF
TRBJ2-7 - TRBV6-5 few TGTGCCAGCAGGGACCTCAGTGGGGGCTCCTACGAGCAGTACTTC CASRDLSGGSYEQYF
TRBJ2-5 - TRBV28 - TGTGCCGGCAGTTTATCCCGATCCGGACAGGGCTTTTTGGGGAGGGGGACCCAGTACTTC CAGSLSRSGQGFLGRGTQYF
TRBJ1-1 - TRBV7-2 - TGTGCCAGCAGCTTAAATTTCGAGCGGGGAGGTGGCACTGAAGCTTTCTTT CASSLNFERGGGTEAFF
TRBJ2-2 TRBD2 TRBV7-3 - TGTGCCAGCAGCTTAACACGGGGGGTCACCGGGGAGCTGTTTTTT CASSLTRGVTGELFF
TRBJ2-5 - TRBV5-5 few TGTGCCAGCAGCTGGGCCTGGGATTTCAGCTATGAGCAGTACTTC CASSWAWDFSYEQYF
TRBJ2-7 - TRBV30 few TGTGCCGCCGGGACACCCTCCTACGAGCAGTACTTC CAAGTPSYEQYF
TRBJ1-1 - TRBV10-3 - TGTGCCATCAGTGGAGGGGCAAACACTGAAGCTTTCTTT CAISGGANTEAFF
TRBJ2-6 - TRBV15 - TGTGCCACCTTCAGCTCTGGGGCCAACGTCCTGACTTTC CATFSSGANVLTF
TRBJ2-5 TRBD2 TRBV6-2/TRBV6-3 - TGTGCCAGCAGCCCGATAGGAGCGGGAGGGTACAATGAGCAGTACTTC CASSPIGAGGYNEQYF
TRBJ2-4 - TRBV7-8 - TGTGCCAGCAGCTTAGTTCGGCCGCCCGTCAAAAACATTCAGTACTTC CASSLVRPPVKNIQYF